This T cell receptor beta chain was captured by sequencing in a study of Graves' ophthalmopathy and Graves' hyperthyroidism. TCR beta CDR3 amplification used RNA transcripts. RT-PCR was first run with HTBI primers, then multiplex PCR in a second round. From the multiplex PCR reads, TCRdb called clonotypes with MiXCR, one entry per CDR3 protein. The table records under 250,000 distinct CDR3 sequences, 20% to 25% of them present only once. V lost 6 bases, J lost 5 bases, and 3 bases stayed unmatched. Germline V gene data show CDR1 as MNHNS and CDR2 as SASEGT. CDR3 length: 13 residues. Moderate-to-severe activity, CAS ≥3, NOSPECS ≥4 and duration under 3 months were recorded for donors with ophthalmopathy. Other autoimmune diseases, uncontrolled infections, pregnancy or lactation excluded patients from enrollment.

The specimen sequenced was peripheral blood. V is TRBV6-1 and J is TRBJ2-7, with 11 bases identical to TRBD1. The receptor was derived from a woman between 45 and 60 years old with Graves' ophthalmopathy. This CDR3 reads CASRWTGGNEQYF. Written as DNA, the CDR3 is TGTGCCAGCAGATGGACAGGGGGCAACGAGCAGTACTTC.